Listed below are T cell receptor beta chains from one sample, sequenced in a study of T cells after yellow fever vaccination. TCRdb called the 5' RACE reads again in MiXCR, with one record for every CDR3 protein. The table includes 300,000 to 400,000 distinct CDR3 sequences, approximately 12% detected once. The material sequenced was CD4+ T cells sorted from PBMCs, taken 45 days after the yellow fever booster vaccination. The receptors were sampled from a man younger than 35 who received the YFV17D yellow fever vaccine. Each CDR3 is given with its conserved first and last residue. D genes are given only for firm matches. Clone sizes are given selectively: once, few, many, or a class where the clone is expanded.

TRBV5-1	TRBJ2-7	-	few	CASSLPNRAGEQYF	TGCGCCAGCAGCTTGCCCAACAGGGCGGGAGAGCAGTACTTC
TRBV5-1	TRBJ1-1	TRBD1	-	CASVRDRSSEAFF	TGCGCCAGCGTCCGGGACAGGAGCTCTGAAGCTTTCTTT
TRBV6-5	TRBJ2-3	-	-	CASSYEIGRHTQYF	TGTGCCAGCAGTTACGAGATAGGAAGACATACGCAGTATTTT
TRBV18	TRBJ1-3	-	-	CASSPRGQSSGNTIYF	TGTGCCAGCTCACCCAGGGGCCAGAGCTCTGGAAACACCATATATTTT
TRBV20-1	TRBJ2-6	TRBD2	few	CSASGGAHSGANVLTF	TGCAGTGCTAGCGGGGGGGCCCACTCTGGGGCCAACGTCCTGACTTTC
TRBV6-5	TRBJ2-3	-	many	CASSYWAGPTDTQYF	TGTGCCAGCAGTTATTGGGCGGGGCCAACAGATACGCAGTATTTT
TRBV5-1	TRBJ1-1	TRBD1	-	CASSRRTGTDTEAFF	TGCGCCAGCAGCAGGCGGACAGGGACGGACACTGAAGCTTTCTTT
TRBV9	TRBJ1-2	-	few	CASSVAIPSNYGYTF	TGTGCCAGCAGCGTAGCAATCCCCTCTAACTATGGCTACACCTTC
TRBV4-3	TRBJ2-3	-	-	CASSQNSIGADTQYF	TGCGCCAGCAGCCAAAACTCCATAGGGGCTGATACGCAGTATTTT
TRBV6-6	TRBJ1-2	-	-	CASSLGGGQTYGYTF	TGTGCCAGCAGTCTAGGGGGAGGACAGACCTATGGCTACACCTTC
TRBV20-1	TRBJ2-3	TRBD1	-	CSASNAGGRTDTQYF	TGCAGTGCTAGCAACGCAGGGGGACGCACAGATACGCAGTATTTT
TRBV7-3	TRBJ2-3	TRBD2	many	CASSYAGGTDTQYF	TGTGCCAGCAGCTACGCGGGGGGCACAGATACGCAGTATTTT